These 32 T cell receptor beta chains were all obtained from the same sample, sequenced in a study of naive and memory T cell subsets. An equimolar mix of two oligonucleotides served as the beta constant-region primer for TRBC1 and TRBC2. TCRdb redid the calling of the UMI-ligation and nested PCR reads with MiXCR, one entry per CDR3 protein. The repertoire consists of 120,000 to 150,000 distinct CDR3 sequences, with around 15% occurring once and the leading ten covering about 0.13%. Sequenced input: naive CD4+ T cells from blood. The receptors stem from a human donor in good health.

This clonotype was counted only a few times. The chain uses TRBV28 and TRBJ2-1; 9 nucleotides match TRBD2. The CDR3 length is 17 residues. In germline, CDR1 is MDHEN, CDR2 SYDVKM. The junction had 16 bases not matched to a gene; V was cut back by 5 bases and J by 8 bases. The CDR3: CASSPPWGSGSGYEQFF. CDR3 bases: TGTGCCAGCAGTCCCCCGTGGGGTAGCGGGAGTGGGTATGAGCAGTTCTTC.

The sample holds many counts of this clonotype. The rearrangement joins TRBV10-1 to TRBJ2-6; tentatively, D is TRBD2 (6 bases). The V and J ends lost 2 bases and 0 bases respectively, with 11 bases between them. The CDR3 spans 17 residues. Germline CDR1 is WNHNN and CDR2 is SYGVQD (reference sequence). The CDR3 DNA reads TGCGCCAGCAGTGAGAACAGGAGGGCCTCTGGGGCCAACGTCCTGACTTTC. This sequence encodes CASSENRRASGANVLTF.

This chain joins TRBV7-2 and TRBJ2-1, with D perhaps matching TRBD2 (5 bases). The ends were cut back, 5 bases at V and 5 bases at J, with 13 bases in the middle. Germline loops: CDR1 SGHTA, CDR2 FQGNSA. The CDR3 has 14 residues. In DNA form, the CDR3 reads TGTGCCAGCAGCCGGGAATACATCAACAATGAGCAGTTCTTC. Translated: CASSREYINNEQFF.

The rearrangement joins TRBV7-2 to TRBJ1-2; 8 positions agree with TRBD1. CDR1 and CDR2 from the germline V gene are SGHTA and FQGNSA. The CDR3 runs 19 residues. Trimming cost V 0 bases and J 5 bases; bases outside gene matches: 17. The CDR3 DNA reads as TGTGCCAGCAGCTTAGCAATGTCCCGGGACAGGTTTGGGACATATGGCTACACCTTC. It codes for CASSLAMSRDRFGTYGYTF. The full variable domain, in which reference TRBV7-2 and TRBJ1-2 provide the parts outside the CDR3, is GAGVSQSPSNKVTEKGKDVELRCDPISGHTALYWYRQSLGQGLEFLIYFQGNSAPDKSGLPSDRFSAERTGGSVSTLTIQRTQQEDSAVYLCASSLAMSRDRFGTYGYTFGSGTRLTVV.

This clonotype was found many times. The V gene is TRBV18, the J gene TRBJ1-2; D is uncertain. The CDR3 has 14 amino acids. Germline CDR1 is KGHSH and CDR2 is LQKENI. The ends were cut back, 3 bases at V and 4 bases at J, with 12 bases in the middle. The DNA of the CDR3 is TGTGCCAGCTCACCGAAGGAGGGCGTCTATGGCTACACCTTC. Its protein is CASSPKEGVYGYTF.

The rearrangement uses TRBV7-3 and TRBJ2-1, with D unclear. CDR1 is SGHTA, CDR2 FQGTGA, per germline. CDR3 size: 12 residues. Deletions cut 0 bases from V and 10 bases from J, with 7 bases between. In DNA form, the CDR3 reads TGTGCCAGCAGCTTAACGGGATTGGAGCAGTTCTTC. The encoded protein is CASSLTGLEQFF.

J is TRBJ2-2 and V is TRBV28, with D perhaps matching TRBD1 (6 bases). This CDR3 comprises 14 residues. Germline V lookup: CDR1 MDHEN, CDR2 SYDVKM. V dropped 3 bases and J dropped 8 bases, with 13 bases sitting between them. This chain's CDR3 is CASSFLGGSGELFF. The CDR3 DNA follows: TGTGCCAGCAGTTTTTTAGGGGGATCGGGGGAGCTGTTTTTT.

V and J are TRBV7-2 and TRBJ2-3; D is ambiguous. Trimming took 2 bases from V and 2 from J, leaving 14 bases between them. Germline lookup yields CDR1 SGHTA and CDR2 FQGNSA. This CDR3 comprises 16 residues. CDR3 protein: CASSLIGSLITDTQYF. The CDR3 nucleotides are TGTGCCAGCAGCTTAATCGGCTCGCTAATCACAGATACGCAGTATTTT.

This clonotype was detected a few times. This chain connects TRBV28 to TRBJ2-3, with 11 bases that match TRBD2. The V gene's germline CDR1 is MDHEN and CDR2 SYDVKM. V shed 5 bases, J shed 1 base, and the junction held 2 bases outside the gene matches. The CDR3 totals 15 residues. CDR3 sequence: CASSPTSGGTDTQYF. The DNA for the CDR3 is TGTGCCAGCAGTCCGACTAGCGGGGGCACAGATACGCAGTATTTT.

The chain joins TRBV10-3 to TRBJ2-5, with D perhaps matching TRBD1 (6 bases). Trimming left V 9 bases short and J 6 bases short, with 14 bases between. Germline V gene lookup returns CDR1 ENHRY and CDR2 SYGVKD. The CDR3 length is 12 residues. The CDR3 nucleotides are TGTGCCATACAGGCCCAGGGGCAGACCCAGTACTTC. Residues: CAIQAQGQTQYF.

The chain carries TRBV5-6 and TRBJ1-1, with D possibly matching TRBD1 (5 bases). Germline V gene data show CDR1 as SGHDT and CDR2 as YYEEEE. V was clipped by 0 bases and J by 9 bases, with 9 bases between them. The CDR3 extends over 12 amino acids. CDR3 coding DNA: TGTGCCAGCAGCTTGGATGCAGGGAAAGCTTTCTTT. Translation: CASSLDAGKAFF. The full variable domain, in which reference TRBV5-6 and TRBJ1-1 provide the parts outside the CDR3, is DAGVTQSPTHLIKTRGQQVTLRCSPKSGHDTVSWYQQALGQGPQFIFQYYEEEERQRGNFPDRFSGHQFPNYSSELNVNALLLGDSALYLCASSLDAGKAFFGQGTRLTVV.

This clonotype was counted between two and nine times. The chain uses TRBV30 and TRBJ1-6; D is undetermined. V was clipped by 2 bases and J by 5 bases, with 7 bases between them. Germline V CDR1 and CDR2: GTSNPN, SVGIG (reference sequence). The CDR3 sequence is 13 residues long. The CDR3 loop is CAWSSTDNSPLHF. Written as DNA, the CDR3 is TGTGCCTGGAGTTCAACGGATAATTCACCCCTCCACTTT.

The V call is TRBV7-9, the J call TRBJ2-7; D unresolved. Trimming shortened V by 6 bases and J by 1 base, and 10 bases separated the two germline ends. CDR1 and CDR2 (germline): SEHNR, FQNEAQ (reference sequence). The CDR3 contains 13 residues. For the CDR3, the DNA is TGTGCCAGCAGTTACCTCTCGTCCTACGAGCAGTACTTC. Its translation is CASSYLSSYEQYF.

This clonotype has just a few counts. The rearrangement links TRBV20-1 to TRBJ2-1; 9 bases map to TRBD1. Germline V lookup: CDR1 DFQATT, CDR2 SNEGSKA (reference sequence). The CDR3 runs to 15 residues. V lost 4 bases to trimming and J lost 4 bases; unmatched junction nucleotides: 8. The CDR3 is CSAKTGGRSYNEQFF. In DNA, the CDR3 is TGCAGTGCTAAAACAGGGGGCCGGAGTTACAATGAGCAGTTCTTC.

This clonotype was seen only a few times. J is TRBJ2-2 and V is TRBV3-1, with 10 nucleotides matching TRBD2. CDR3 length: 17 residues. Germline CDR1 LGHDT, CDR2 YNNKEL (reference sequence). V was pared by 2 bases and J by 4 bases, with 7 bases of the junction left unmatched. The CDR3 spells CASSQLAGAGATGELFF. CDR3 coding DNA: TGTGCCAGCAGCCAACTAGCGGGAGCGGGGGCCACCGGGGAGCTGTTTTTT.

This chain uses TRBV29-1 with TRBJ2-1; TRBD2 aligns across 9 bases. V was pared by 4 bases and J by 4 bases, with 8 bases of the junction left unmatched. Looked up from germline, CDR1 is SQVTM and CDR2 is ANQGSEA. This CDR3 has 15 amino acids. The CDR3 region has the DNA TGCAGCGTTGGATCCCGACTAGCGGCATACAATGAGCAGTTCTTC. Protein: CSVGSRLAAYNEQFF.

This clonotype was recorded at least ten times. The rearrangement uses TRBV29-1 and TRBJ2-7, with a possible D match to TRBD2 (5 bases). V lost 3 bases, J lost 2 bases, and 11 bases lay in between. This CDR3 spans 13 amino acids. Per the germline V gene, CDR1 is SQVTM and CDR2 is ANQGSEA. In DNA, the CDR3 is TGCAGCGTTGATTTACCGGGGACCTACGAGCAGTACTTC. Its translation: CSVDLPGTYEQYF.

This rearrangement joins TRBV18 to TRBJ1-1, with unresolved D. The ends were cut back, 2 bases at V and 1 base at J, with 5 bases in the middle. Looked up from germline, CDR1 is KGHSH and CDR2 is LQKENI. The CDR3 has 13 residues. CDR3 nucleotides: TGTGCCAGCTCACCAGCGGAGAACACTGAAGCTTTCTTT. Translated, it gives CASSPAENTEAFF.

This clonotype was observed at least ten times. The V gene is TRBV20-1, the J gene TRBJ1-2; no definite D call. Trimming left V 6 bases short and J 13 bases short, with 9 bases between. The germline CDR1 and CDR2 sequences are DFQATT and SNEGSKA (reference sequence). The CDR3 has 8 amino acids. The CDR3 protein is CSANAGTF. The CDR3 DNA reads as TGCAGTGCAAACGCGGGCACCTTC.

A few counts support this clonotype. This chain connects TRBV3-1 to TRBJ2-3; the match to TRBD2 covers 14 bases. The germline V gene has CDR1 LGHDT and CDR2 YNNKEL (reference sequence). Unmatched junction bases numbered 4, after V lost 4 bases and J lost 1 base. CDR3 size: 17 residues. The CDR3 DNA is TGTGCCAGCAGCCCCGGACTAGCGGGAGGCGGCACAGATACGCAGTATTTT. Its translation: CASSPGLAGGGTDTQYF.

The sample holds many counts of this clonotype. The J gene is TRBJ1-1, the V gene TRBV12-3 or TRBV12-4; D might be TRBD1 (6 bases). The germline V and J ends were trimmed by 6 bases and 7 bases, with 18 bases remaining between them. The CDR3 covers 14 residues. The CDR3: CASSMQQGNIEAFF. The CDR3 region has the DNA TGTGCCAGCAGCATGCAACAGGGAAATATTGAAGCTTTCTTT.

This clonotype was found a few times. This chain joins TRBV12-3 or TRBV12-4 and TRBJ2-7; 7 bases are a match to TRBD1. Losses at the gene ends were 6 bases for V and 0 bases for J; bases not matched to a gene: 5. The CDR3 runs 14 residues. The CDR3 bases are TGTGCCAGCAGACCCGGGACAGCCTCCTACGAGCAGTACTTC. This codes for CASRPGTASYEQYF.

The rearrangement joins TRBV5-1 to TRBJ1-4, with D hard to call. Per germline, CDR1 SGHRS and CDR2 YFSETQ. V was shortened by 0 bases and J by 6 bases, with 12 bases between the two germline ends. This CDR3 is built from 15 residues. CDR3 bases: TGCGCCAGCAGCTTGGTGGGGATACAATATGAAAAACTGTTTTTT. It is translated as CASSLVGIQYEKLFF.

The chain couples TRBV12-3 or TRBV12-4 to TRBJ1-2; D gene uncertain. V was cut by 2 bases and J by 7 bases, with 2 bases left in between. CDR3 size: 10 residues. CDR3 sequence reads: CASSLSGYTF. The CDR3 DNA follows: TGTGCCAGCAGTTTAAGTGGCTACACCTTC.

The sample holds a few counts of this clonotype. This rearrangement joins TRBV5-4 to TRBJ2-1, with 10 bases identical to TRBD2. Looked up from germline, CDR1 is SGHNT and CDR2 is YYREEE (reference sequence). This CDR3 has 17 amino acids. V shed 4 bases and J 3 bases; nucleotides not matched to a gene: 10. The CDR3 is CASSPNWWTSGYNEQFF. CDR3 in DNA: TGTGCCAGCAGCCCGAACTGGTGGACTAGCGGCTACAATGAGCAGTTCTTC.

CDR3 sequence: CASSLEASTPHEQYF. The CDR3 coding sequence is TGTGCCAGCAGCTTAGAGGCTAGCACCCCCCACGAGCAGTACTTC. The chain couples TRBV7-2 to TRBJ2-7; perhaps TRBD2 as D (5 bases). The germline gives CDR1 SGHTA, CDR2 FQGNSA. The CDR3 sequence is 15 residues long. Trimming cost V 1 base and J 5 bases, with 15 bases left between them.

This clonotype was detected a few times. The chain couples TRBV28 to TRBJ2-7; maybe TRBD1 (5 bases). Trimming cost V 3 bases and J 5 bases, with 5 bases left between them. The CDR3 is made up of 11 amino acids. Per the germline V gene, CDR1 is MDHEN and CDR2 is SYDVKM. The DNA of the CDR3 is TGTGCCAGCAGTTTCAGGGACGAGCAGTACTTC. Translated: CASSFRDEQYF.

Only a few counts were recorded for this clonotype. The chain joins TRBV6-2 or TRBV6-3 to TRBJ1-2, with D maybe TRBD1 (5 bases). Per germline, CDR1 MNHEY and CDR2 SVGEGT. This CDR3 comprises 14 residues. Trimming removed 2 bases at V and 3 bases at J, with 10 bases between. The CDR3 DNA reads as TGTGCCAGCAGTTACCTCGACAGCTACTATGGCTACACCTTC. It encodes CASSYLDSYYGYTF.

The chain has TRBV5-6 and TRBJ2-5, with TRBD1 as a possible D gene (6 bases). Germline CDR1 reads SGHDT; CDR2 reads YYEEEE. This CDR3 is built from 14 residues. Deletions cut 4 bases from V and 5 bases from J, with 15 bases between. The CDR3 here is CASSRTAVVETQYF. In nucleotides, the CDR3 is TGTGCCAGCAGCCGGACAGCCGTAGTGGAGACCCAGTACTTC. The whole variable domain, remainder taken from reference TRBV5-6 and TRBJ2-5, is DAGVTQSPTHLIKTRGQQVTLRCSPKSGHDTVSWYQQALGQGPQFIFQYYEEEERQRGNFPDRFSGHQFPNYSSELNVNALLLGDSALYLCASSRTAVVETQYFGPGTRLLVL.

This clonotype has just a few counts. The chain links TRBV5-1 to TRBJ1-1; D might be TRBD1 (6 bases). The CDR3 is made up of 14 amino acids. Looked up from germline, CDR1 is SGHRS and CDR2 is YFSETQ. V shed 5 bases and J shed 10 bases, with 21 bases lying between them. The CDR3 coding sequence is TGCGCCAGCAGAGGTCAGGGGCCCTACTATGGAGCTTTCTTT. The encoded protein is CASRGQGPYYGAFF. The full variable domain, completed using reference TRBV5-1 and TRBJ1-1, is KAGVTQTPRYLIKTRGQQVTLSCSPISGHRSVSWYQQTPGQGLQFLFEYFSETQRNKGNFPGRFSGRQFSNSRSEMNVSTLELGDSALYLCASRGQGPYYGAFFGQGTRLTVV.

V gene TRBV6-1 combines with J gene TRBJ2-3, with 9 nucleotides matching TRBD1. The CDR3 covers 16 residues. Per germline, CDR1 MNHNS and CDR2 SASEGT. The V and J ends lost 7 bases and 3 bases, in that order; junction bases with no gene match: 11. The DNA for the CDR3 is TGTGCCAGCACCCCAATCCCGGGACAGGGAACAGATACGCAGTATTTT. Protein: CASTPIPGQGTDTQYF.

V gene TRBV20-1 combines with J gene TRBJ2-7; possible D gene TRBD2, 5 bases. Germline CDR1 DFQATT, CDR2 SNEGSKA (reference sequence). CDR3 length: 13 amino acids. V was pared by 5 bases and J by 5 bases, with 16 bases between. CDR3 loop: CSAGGQRRDEQYF. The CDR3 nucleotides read TGCAGTGCTGGCGGGCAGAGAAGGGACGAGCAGTACTTC.